This is a list of T cell receptor beta chains from one sample in a study of regulatory T cells in long-lasting Graves disease. Via MiXCR, TCRdb re-called the multiplex PCR reads, giving one row per CDR3 protein. The sample has 360,000 or so distinct CDR3 sequences; 16% are singletons. This sample was shared with a second study, whose subject was T cells in Graves' hyperthyroidism and ophthalmopathy.

The sequences come from peripheral blood mononuclear cells (PBMCs), collected at new diagnosis, from a patient treated with antithyroid drugs. The receptors stem from a man aged 35-49 years with Graves disease. CDR3s include the opening cysteine and the closing phenylalanine or tryptophan. A D gene is named only where the DNA matches it firmly. Some rows have no size entry. The others give once, few or many, or a class for an expanded clone.

j_gene,abundance,d_gene,v_gene,CDR3nt,CDR3aa
TRBJ2-3,many,TRBD1,TRBV11-1,TGTGCCAGCAGCTCCCCCGGGACAGGGATGCAAGATACGCAGTATTTT,CASSSPGTGMQDTQYF
TRBJ1-5,many,TRBD1,TRBV28,TGTGCCAGCACCGAGGACAGGGGTCGACGGGGCCCCAATCAGCCCCAGCATTTT,CASTEDRGRRGPNQPQHF
TRBJ2-2,few,TRBD1,TRBV5-1,TGCGCCAGCAGCTTACAGACAGGGCCGAGCACCGGGGAGCTGTTTTTT,CASSLQTGPSTGELFF
TRBJ2-1,-,TRBD2,TRBV9,TGTGCCAGCAGCGTAGGCAACGGGGGGTCCTACAATGAGCAGTTCTTC,CASSVGNGGSYNEQFF
TRBJ2-1,many,-,TRBV6-1,TGTGCCAGCAGACCCCAGGTGGCCTCCTACAATGAGCAGTTCTTC,CASRPQVASYNEQFF
TRBJ1-5,many,-,TRBV20-1,TGCAGTGCTAGAAGGGGTTCTCCCAATCAGCCCCAGCATTTT,CSARRGSPNQPQHF
TRBJ1-5,few,-,TRBV19,TGTGCCAGTACCACTCTTGGAGGGGGTAATCAGCCCCAGCATTTT,CASTTLGGGNQPQHF
TRBJ2-3,many,TRBD2,TRBV5-1,TGCGCCAGCAGCATAGGACTAGCTCGGGGCACAGATACGCAGTATTTT,CASSIGLARGTDTQYF
TRBJ2-7,many,-,TRBV6-1,TGTGCCAGCAGTGAAGTGTGGACAGAGTCCTACGAGCAGTACTTC,CASSEVWTESYEQYF
TRBJ1-1,many,-,TRBV3-1,TGTGCCAGCAGCCAAGCAGGACCGGCTTTCTTT,CASSQAGPAFF
TRBJ2-1,many,-,TRBV28,TGTGCCAGCAGTTTAGGCCCCCGGGAGAACAATGAGCAGTTCTTC,CASSLGPRENNEQFF
TRBJ2-3,many,-,TRBV7-3,TGTGCCAGCAGCCCCGGCTTAGGAACGCAGTATTTT,CASSPGLGTQYF
TRBJ2-3,-,TRBD2,TRBV30,TGTGCCATATACGGCGGGGGGGCAACAGATACGCAGTATTTT,CAIYGGGATDTQYF
TRBJ2-2,many,-,TRBV2,TGTGCCAGCAGGTCCTCCGGGGAGCTGTTTTTT,CASRSSGELFF
TRBJ2-1,many,TRBD1,TRBV28,TGTGCCAGCAGGCCGACAGGGGGGGATGAGCAGTTCTTC,CASRPTGGDEQFF
TRBJ2-3,-,TRBD2,TRBV9,TGTGCCAGCAGCGCGACGGGGGGGCCTGGAGATACGCAGTATTTT,CASSATGGPGDTQYF
TRBJ2-5,-,TRBD2,TRBV11-2,TGTGCCAGCAGCTCTCGACTAGCGGGGGGTAATCAAGAGACCCAGTACTTC,CASSSRLAGGNQETQYF
TRBJ2-2,-,TRBD1,TRBV18,TGTGCCAGCTCACCACCGGGACAGGGGGCCCACACCGGGGAGCTGTTTTTT,CASSPPGQGAHTGELFF